Detailed here is one T cell receptor (beta chain). Antigen specificity is unknown. This sample is drawn from a study of cytomegalovirus exposure and HLA in healthy donors. This CDR3 contains 14 residues. V lost 4 bases, J lost 9 bases, and 17 bases lay in between. The germline V gene encodes CDR1 SGHKS and CDR2 YYEKEE (reference sequence). Study conclusions and caveats: Among donors in an Asian-associated ancestry cluster, a later analysis reportedly found fewer N-insertions than the roughly 680-donor mean.

The PCR ran on 60 Vbeta and 13 Jbeta primers. Profiling relied on immunoSEQ multiplex PCR, and the TCRdb table lists in-frame clones only, not all of them. The table shows 150,000 to 200,000 clones, with approximately 86% occurring only once. The receptor's source is a woman between 18 and 30 years old in good health and CMV-seronegative. This rearrangement joins TRBV5-5 to TRBJ2-1, with D possibly being TRBD2 (6 bases). Specimen: PBMCs. DNA of the CDR3: TGTGCCAGCAGCGGGGACGCCCGGAGGGGTGAGCAGTTCTTC. This sequence encodes CASSGDARRGEQFF.